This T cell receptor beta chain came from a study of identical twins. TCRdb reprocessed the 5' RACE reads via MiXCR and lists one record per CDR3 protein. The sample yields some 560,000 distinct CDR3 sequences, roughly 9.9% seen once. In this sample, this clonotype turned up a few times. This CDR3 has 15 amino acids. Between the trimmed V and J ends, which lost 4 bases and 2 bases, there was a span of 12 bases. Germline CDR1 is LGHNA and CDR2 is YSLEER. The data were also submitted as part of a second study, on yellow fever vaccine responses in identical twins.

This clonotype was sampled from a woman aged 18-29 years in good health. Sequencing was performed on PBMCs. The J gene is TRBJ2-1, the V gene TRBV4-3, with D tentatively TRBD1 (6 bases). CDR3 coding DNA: TGCGCCAGCAGCCCAACTCGGGACACCTACAATGAGCAGTTCTTC. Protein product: CASSPTRDTYNEQFF.